This TCR beta chain was profiled in a study of control samples from healthy donors and cancer patients. Profiled with immunoSEQ multiplex PCR; TCRdb holds only in-frame clones, not every one. The table includes about 180,000 clones, roughly 92% detected once. Per the germline V gene, CDR1 is SGDLS and CDR2 is YYNGEE. J lost 3 bases, V lost 3 bases, and 6 bases had no gene match. The CDR3 runs to 14 residues. Sequencing was performed on blood. This clonotype originated in a man aged 25-45 years in good health. The V gene is TRBV9, the J gene TRBJ2-7; TRBD2 matches 7 bases. The CDR3 spells CASSAGTNLYEQYF. For the CDR3, the DNA is TGTGCCAGCAGCGCGGGGACTAACCTCTACGAGCAGTACTTC.